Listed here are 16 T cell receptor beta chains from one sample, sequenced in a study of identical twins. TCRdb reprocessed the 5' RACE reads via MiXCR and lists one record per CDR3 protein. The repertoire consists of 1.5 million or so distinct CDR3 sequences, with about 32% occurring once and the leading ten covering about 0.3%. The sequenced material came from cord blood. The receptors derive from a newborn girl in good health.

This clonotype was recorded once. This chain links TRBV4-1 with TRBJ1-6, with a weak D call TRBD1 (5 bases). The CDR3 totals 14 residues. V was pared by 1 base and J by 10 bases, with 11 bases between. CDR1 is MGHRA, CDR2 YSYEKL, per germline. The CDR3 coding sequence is TGCGCCAGCAGCCAAGGAGCCGGGACCTCACCCCTCCACTTT. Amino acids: CASSQGAGTSPLHF.

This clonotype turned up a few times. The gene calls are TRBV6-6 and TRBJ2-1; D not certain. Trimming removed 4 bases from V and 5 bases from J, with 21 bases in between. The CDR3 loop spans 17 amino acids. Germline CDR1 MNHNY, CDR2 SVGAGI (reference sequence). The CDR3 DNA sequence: TGTGCCAGCAGTTTAGGTTTTGGCGTCGGATCAAACAATGAGCAGTTCTTC. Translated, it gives CASSLGFGVGSNNEQFF.

For the CDR3, the DNA is TGCGCCAGCAGGGGGGCGGCTGGCTACACCTTC. It encodes CASRGAAGYTF. The rearrangement uses TRBV5-1 and TRBJ1-2, with D perhaps matching TRBD1 (6 bases). V was pared by 5 bases and J by 7 bases, with 9 bases between. Germline V gives CDR1 SGHRS, CDR2 YFSETQ. The CDR3 consists of 11 residues.

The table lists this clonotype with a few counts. For the CDR3, the DNA is TGCGCCAGCAGCCAAGATCACCTTCAGCCCCAGCATTTT. As protein: CASSQDHLQPQHF. The gene calls are TRBV4-1 and TRBJ1-5; the D is unclear. Per the germline V gene, CDR1 is MGHRA and CDR2 is YSYEKL. The length of the CDR3 is 13 residues. V shed 0 bases and J shed 6 bases, with 6 bases lying between them.

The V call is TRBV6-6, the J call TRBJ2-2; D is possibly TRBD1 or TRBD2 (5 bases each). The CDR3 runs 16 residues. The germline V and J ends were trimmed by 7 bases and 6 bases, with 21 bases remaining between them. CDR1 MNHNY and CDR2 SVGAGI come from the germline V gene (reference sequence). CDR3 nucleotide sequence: TGTGCCAGCACCCGAAACAGGAGAGGGATCGCCGGGGAGCTGTTTTTT. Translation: CASTRNRRGIAGELFF.

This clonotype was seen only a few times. CDR3 in DNA: TGTGCCAGCAGCGTAGCGGGAGGCGGTTGGGCCAAAAACATTCAGTACTTC. This encodes CASSVAGGGWAKNIQYF. This chain connects TRBV9 to TRBJ2-4; TRBD2 matches 7 bases. Germline assignment: CDR1 SGDLS and CDR2 YYNGEE. The CDR3 is made up of 17 amino acids. The V gene end was trimmed by 0 bases and the J gene end by 1 base; junction bases not matched to a gene: 7.

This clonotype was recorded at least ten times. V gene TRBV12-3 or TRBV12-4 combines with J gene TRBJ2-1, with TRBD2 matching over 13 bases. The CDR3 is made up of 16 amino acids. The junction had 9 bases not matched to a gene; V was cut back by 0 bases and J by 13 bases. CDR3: CASSLASTSGGARQFF. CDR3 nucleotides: TGTGCCAGCAGTTTAGCGAGTACTAGCGGGGGGGCGAGACAGTTCTTC.

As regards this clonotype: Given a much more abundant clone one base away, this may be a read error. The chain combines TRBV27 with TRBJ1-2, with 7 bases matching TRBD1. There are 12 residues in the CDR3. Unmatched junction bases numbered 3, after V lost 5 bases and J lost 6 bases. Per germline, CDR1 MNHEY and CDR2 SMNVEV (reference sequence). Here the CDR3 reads CASSDRDHGYTF. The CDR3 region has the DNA TGTGCCAGCAGTGACAGGGACCATGGCTACACCTTC.

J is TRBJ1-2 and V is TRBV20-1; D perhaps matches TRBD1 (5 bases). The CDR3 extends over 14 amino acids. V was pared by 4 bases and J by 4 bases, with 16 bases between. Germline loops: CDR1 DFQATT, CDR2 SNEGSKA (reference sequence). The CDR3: CSANLLRGVYGYTF. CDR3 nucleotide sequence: TGCAGTGCTAACCTTTTGAGGGGAGTCTATGGCTACACCTTC.

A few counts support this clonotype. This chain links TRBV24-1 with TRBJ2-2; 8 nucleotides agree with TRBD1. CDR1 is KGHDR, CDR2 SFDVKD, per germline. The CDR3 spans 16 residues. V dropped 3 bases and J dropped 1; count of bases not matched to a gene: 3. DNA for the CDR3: TGTGCCACCAGTGATCCCGGGACAGGGAACACCGGGGAGCTGTTTTTT. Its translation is CATSDPGTGNTGELFF.

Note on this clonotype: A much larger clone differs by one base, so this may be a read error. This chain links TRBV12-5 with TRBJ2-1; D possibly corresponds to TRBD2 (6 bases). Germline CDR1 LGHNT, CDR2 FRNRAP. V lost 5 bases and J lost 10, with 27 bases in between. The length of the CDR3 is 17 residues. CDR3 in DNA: TGTGCTAGTGGTAAGACACTCCGGGACTCGCGAAATTACGAGCAGTTCTTC. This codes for CASGKTLRDSRNYEQFF.

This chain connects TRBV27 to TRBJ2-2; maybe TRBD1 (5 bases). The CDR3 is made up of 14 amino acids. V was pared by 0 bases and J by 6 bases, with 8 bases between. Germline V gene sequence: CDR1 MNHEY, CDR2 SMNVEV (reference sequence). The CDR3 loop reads CASSLSQGAGELFF. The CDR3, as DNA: TGTGCCAGCAGTTTATCCCAAGGGGCCGGGGAGCTGTTTTTT.

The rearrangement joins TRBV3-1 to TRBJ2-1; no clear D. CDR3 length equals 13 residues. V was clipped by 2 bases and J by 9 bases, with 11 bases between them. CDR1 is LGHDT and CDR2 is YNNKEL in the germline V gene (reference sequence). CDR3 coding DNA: TGTGCCAGCAGCCAACCCGCCTGGGGTGAGCAGTTCTTC. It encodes CASSQPAWGEQFF.

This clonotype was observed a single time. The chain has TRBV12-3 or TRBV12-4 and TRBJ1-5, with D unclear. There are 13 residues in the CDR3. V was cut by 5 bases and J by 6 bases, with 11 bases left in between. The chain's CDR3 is CASSTRFSQPQHF. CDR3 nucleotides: TGTGCCAGCAGTACGCGGTTCTCTCAGCCCCAGCATTTT.

This CDR3 is CASSYAASSYNEQFF. CDR3 coding DNA: TGTGCCAGCAGTTACGCGGCCAGCTCCTACAATGAGCAGTTCTTC. This chain uses TRBV6-2 or TRBV6-3 with TRBJ2-1; D not resolved. The CDR3 totals 15 residues. The V gene's germline CDR1 is MNHEY and CDR2 SVGEGT. V lost 2 bases, J lost 0 bases, and 8 bases lay in between.

The CDR3 region has the DNA TGCGCCAGCAGCTTGTACACCGCGAACACTGAAGCTTTCTTT. Translating gives CASSLYTANTEAFF. V and J are TRBV5-1 and TRBJ1-1; no clear D. Trimming took 1 base from V and 1 from J, leaving 8 bases between them. CDR3 size: 14 residues. Germline CDR1 is SGHRS and CDR2 is YFSETQ. Using reference TRBV5-1 and TRBJ1-1 for the parts outside the CDR3, the full variable domain is KAGVTQTPRYLIKTRGQQVTLSCSPISGHRSVSWYQQTPGQGLQFLFEYFSETQRNKGNFPGRFSGRQFSNSRSEMNVSTLELGDSALYLCASSLYTANTEAFFGQGTRLTVV.